This T cell receptor beta chain was retrieved from a study of CD8 T cells in Susac syndrome. From blood CD8+ and CD4+ T cells, the TCR beta chain was sequenced. FACS enriched CD8+ TEMRA cells, while bulk CD8+ and CD4+ were negatively isolated. In regard to this clonotype: The target antigen is unknown.

Study-level results: The study's TCR sequencing and HLA analysis drew on a certain number of individuals. That number was acknowledged as relatively small.

The CDR3 totals 15 residues. Germline loops: CDR1 SGHTA, CDR2 FQGNSA. V gave up 1 base and J gave up 0 bases, with 10 bases separating them. The RNA, about 0.45 to 1 ug, was put through reverse transcription using random hexamers. The amplification used immunoSEQ multiplex PCR on TCR beta CDR3; it spanned 54 Vbeta and 13 Jbeta. Each CDR3 protein gets one entry after TCRdb re-called the immunoSEQ multiplex PCR reads with MiXCR. The table shows about 140,000 distinct CDR3 sequences, with roughly 96% occurring only once. V gene TRBV7-2 combines with J gene TRBJ2-7; D may be TRBD2 (5 bases). This TCR was sampled from a human donor with multiple sclerosis. The source material was CD4+ T cells from PBMCs. The CDR3 here is CASSLGGYSSYEQYF. CDR3 DNA: TGTGCCAGCAGCTTAGGCGGGTACAGCTCCTACGAGCAGTACTTC.